This TCR beta chain was profiled in a study of cytomegalovirus exposure and HLA in healthy donors. V shed 5 bases and J 2 bases; nucleotides not matched to a gene: 5. The CDR3 covers 15 residues. Looked up from germline, CDR1 is SEHNR and CDR2 is FQNEAQ (reference sequence). Use of 60 Vbeta and 13 Jbeta primers characterized the PCR. The repertoire was sequenced with immunoSEQ multiplex PCR; TCRdb's copy has only in-frame clones and lacks some. This sample yields 100,000 to 150,000 clones, of which approximately 80% are seen a single time; 1% belongs to the top ten. V gene TRBV7-9 combines with J gene TRBJ1-4; TRBD1 matches 7 bases. The TCR sequence derives from a man aged 35 to 55 in good health and CMV-seronegative. Specimen: PBMCs. CDR3 loop: CASSQGGTTNEKLFF. CDR3 nucleotides: TGTGCCAGCAGCCAGGGGGGAACCACTAATGAAAAACTGTTTTTT.